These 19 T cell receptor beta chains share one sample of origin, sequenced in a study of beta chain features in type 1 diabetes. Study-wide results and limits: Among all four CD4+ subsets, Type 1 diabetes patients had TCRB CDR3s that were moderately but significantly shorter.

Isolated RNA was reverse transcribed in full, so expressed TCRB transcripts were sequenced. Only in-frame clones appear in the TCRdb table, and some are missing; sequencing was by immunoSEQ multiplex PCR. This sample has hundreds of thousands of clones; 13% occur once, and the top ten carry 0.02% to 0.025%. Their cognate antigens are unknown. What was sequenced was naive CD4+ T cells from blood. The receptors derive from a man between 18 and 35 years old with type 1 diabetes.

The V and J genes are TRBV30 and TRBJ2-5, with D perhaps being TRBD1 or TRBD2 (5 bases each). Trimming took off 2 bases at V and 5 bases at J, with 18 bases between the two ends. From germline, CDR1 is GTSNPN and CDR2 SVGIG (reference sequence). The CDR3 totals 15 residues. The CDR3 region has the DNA TGTGCCTGGAGTCTAGGGCTAGCAGGGTCGGAGACCCAGTACTTC. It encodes CAWSLGLAGSETQYF.

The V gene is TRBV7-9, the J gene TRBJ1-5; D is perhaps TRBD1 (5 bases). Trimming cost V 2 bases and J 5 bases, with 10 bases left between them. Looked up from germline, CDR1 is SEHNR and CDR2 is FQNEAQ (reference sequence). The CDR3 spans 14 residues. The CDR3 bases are TGTGCCAGCAGCTTAATGGGAGGGGATCAGCCCCAGCATTTT. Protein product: CASSLMGGDQPQHF.

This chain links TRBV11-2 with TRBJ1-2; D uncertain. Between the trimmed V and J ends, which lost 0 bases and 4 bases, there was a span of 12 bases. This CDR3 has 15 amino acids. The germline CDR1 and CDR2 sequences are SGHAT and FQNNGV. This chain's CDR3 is CASSLEAGPTYGYTF. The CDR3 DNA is TGTGCCAGCAGCTTAGAGGCGGGCCCCACCTATGGCTACACCTTC.

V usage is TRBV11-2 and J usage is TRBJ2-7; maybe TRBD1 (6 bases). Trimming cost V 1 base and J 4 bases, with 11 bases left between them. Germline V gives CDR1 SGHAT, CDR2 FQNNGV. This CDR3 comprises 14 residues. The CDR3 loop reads CASSLARGQYEQYF. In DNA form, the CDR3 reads TGTGCCAGCAGCTTAGCCAGGGGTCAATACGAGCAGTACTTC. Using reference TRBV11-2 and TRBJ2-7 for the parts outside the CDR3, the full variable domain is EAGVAQSPRYKIIEKRQSVAFWCNPISGHATLYWYQQILGQGPKLLIQFQNNGVVDDSQLPKDRFSAERLKGVDSTLKIQPAKLEDSAVYLCASSLARGQYEQYFGPGTRLTVT.

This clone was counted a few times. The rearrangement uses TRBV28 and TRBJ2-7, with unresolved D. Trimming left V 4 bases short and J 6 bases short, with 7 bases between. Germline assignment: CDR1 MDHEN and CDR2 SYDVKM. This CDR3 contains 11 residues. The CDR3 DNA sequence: TGTGCCAGCAGTTCAGTGGGCGAGCAGTACTTC. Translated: CASSSVGEQYF.

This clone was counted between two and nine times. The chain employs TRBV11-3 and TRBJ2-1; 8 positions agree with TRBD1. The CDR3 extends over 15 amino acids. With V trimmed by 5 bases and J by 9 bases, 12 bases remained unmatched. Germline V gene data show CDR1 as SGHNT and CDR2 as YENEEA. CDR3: CASSPPRTGNLEQFF. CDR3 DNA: TGTGCCAGCAGCCCTCCCCGGACAGGGAACCTTGAGCAGTTCTTC.

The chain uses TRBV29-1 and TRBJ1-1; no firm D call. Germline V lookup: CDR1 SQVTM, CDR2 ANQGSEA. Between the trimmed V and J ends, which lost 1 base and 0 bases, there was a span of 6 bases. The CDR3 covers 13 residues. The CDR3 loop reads CSVEGSVNTEAFF. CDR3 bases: TGCAGCGTTGAAGGAAGTGTGAACACTGAAGCTTTCTTT. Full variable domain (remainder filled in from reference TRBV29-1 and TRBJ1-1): SAVISQKPSRDICQRGTSLTIQCQVDSQVTMMFWYRQQPGQSLTLIATANQGSEATYESGFVIDKFPISRPNLTFSTLTVSNMSPEDSSIYLCSVEGSVNTEAFFGQGTRLTVV.

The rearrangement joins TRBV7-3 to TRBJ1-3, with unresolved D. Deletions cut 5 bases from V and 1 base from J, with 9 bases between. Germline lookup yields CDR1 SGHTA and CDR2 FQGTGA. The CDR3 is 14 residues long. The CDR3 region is CASSPGGSGNTIYF. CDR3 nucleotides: TGTGCCAGCAGCCCCGGAGGGTCTGGAAACACCATATATTTT.

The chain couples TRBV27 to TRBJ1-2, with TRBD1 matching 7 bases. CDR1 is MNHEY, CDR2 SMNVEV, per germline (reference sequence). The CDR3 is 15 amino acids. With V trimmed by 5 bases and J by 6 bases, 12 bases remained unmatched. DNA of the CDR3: TGTGCCAGCAGTCTTACAGGGGTTCTGATTGATGGCTACACCTTC. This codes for CASSLTGVLIDGYTF.

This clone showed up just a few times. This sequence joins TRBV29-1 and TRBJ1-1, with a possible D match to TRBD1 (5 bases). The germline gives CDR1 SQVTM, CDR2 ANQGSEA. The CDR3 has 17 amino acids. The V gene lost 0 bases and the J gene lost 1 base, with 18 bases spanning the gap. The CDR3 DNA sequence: TGCAGCGTTGAAGACGGCTGGAGGGGTCGGAAGAACACTGAAGCTTTCTTT. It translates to CSVEDGWRGRKNTEAFF.

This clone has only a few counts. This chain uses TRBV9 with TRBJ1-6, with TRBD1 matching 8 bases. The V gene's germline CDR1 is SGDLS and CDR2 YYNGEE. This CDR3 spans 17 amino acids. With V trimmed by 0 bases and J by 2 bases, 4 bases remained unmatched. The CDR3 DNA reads TGTGCCAGCAGCGTAGCCGGGACAGGACCCTATAATTCACCCCTCCACTTT. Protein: CASSVAGTGPYNSPLHF.

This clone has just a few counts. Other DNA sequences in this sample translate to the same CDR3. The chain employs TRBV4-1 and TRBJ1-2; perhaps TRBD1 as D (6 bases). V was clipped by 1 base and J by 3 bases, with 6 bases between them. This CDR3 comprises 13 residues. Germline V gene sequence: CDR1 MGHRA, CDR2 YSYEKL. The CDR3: CASSQGTDYGYTF. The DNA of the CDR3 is TGCGCCAGCAGCCAAGGGACAGACTATGGCTACACCTTC.

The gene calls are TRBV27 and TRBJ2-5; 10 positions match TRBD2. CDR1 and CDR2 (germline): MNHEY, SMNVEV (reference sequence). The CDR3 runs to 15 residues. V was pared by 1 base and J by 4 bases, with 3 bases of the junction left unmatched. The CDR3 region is CASSLFSGGLETQYF. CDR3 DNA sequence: TGTGCCAGCAGTTTATTTAGCGGGGGGCTAGAGACCCAGTACTTC.

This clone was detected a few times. The CDR3 is CASSSEVGQTYEQYF. As DNA, the CDR3 is TGCGCCAGCAGCTCCGAGGTTGGACAGACCTACGAGCAGTACTTC. V gene TRBV5-1 combines with J gene TRBJ2-7; D might be TRBD1 (6 bases). Germline values: CDR1 SGHRS, CDR2 YFSETQ. V lost 3 bases to trimming and J lost 2 bases, with 15 bases between them. This CDR3 region has 15 residues.

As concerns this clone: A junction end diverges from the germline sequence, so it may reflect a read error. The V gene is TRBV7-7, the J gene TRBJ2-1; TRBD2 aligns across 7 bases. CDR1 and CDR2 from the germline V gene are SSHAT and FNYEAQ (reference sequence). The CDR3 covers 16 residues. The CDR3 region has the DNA TGTGCTAGCAGCCCAGGGACTAAGAGCTCCTACAATGAGCAGTTCTTC. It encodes CASSPGTKSSYNEQFF.

CDR3 region: CASRATGTGHNEQFF. In DNA form, the CDR3 reads TGTGCCAGCAGGGCAACCGGGACAGGGCACAATGAGCAGTTCTTC. V and J are TRBV7-3 and TRBJ2-1; 9 nucleotides line up with TRBD1. The CDR3 loop spans 15 amino acids. Germline V gene sequence: CDR1 SGHTA, CDR2 FQGTGA. J was trimmed by 5 bases and V by 6 bases; bases with no gene match: 8.

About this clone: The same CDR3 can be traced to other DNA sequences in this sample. CDR3 region: CAWSGGSGNTIYF. The CDR3 DNA sequence: TGTGCCTGGAGTGGGGGGTCTGGAAACACCATATATTTT. The rearrangement links TRBV30 to TRBJ1-3, with D perhaps TRBD1 (5 bases). Trimming shortened V by 1 base and J by 1 base, and 5 bases separated the two germline ends. CDR3 length: 13 residues. From germline, CDR1 is GTSNPN and CDR2 SVGIG (reference sequence).

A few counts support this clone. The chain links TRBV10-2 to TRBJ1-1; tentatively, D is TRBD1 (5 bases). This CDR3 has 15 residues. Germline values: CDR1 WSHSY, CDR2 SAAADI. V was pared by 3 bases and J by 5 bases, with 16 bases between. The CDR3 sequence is CASSELPPRGTEAFF. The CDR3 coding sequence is TGCGCCAGCAGTGAACTCCCTCCCCGGGGGACTGAAGCTTTCTTT.

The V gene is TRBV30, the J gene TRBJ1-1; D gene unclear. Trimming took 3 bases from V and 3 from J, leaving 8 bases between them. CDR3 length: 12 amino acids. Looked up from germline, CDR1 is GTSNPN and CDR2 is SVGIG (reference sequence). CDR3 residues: CAWRVEYTEAFF. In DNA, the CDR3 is TGTGCCTGGAGGGTGGAATACACTGAAGCTTTCTTT.